This entry features one T cell receptor (beta chain) sequence. Its antigen remains unidentified. A multiplex PCR was run with 60 Vbeta primers and 13 Jbeta primers. Authors' analysis steps: Unique TCR beta chains numbered about 79 million in a later analysis, with roughly 10 million shared. Profiled with immunoSEQ multiplex PCR; TCRdb holds only in-frame clones, not every one. Clone size and the V and J calls come from that table; the DNA yielded D and trimming. In total, the table holds 100,000 to 150,000 clones. The sample belongs to a study of cytomegalovirus exposure and HLA in healthy donors. Overall study findings and caveats: Later on, a genetic analysis was performed. It linked a missense variant in DCLRE1C with V- and J-gene trimming of TCR beta. Among the CMV-associated chains, three were confirmed in vitro as specific for CMV antigens.

The receptor was derived from a woman in her 40s in good health and CMV-seropositive. Sample: PBMCs.

The CDR3 DNA reads as TGTGCCAGCAAGGGGACAGGGGGCACTGAAGCTTTCTTT. Protein product: CASKGTGGTEAFF. The gene calls are TRBV2 and TRBJ1-1; 11 nucleotides align to TRBD1. Germline loops: CDR1 SNHLY, CDR2 FYNNEI. The CDR3 loop spans 13 amino acids. The J segment lost 4 bases and the V segment lost 7 bases, leaving 2 bases of the junction unmatched.